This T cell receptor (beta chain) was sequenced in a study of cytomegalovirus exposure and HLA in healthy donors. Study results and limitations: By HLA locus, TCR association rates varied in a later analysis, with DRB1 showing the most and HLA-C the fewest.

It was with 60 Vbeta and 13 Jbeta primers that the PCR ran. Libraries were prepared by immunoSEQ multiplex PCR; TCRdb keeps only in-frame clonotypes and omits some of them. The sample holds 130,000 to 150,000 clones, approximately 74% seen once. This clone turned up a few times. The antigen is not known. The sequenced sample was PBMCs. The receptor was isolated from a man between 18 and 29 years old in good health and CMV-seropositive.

The CDR3 DNA follows: TGTGCCAGCAGCTTGGAGCTTAGCGGCAATGAGCAGTTCTTC. This codes for CASSLELSGNEQFF. V and J are TRBV5-4 and TRBJ2-1; TRBD2 might be the D (6 bases). Trimming took off 0 bases at V and 6 bases at J, with 10 bases between the two ends. Germline lookup yields CDR1 SGHNT and CDR2 YYREEE (reference sequence). This CDR3 has 14 residues.